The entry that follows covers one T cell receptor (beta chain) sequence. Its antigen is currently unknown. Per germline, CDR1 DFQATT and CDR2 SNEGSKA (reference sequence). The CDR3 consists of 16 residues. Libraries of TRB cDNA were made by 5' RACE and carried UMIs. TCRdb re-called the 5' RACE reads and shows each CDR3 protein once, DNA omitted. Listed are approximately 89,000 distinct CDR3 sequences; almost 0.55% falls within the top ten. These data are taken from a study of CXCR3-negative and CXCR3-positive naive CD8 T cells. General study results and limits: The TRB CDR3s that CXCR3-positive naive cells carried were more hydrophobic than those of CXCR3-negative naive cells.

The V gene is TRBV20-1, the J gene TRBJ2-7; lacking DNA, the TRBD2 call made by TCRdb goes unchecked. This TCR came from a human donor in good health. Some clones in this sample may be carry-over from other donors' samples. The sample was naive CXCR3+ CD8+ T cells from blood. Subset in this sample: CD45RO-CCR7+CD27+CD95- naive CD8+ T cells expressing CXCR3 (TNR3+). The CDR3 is CSARVLGLAGEYEQYF.